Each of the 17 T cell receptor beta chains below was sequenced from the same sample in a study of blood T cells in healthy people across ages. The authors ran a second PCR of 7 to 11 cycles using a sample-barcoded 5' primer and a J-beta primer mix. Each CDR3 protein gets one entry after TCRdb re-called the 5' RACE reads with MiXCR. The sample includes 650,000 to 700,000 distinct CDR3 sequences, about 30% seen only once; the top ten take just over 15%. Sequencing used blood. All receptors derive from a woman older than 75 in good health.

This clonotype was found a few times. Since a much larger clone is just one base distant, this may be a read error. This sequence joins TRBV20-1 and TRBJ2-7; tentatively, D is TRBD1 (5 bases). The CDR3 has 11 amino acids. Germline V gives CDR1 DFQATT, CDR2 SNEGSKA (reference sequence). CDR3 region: CRAQDSYEQYF. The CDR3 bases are TGCAGGGCCCAAGACAGCTACGAGCAGTACTTC.

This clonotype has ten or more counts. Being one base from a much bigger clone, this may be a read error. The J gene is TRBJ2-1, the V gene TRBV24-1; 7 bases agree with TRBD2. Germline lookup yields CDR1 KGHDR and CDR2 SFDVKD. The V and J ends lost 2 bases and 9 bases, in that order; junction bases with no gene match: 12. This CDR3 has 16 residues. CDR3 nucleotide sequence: TGTGCCACCAGTGATTCGGGGAGGGGTTACAGCGGTGAGCAGTTCTTC. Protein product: CATSDSGRGYSGEQFF.

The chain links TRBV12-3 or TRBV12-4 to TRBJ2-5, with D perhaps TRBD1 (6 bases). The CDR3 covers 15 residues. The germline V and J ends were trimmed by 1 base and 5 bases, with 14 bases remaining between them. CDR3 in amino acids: CASSLGGITGETQYF. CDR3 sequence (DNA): TGTGCCAGCAGTTTAGGTGGAATAACAGGGGAGACCCAGTACTTC.

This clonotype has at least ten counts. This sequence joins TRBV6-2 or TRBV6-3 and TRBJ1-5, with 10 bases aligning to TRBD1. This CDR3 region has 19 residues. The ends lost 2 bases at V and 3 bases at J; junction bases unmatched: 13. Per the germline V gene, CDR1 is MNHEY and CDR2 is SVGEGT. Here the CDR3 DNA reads TGTGCCAGCAGTTACACCCCCGGACAGGGGGTGCGGATCAATCAGCCCCAGCATTTT. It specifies CASSYTPGQGVRINQPQHF.

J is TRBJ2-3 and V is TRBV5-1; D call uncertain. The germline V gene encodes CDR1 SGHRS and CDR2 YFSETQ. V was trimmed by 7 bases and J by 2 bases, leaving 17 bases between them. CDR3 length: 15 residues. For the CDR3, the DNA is TGCGCCAGCGGGTGGCGCGGAGATTCCACAGATACGCAGTATTTT. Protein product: CASGWRGDSTDTQYF.

The CDR3 DNA reads TGTGCCAGCAGCGTGGGACAGGGGGCTGGAAACACCATATATTTT. The encoded protein is CASSVGQGAGNTIYF. This chain connects TRBV7-6 to TRBJ1-3; 11 nucleotides match TRBD1. V trimming: 5 bases; J trimming: 2 bases; junction bases outside the gene matches: 2. Germline-derived CDR1 and CDR2 are SGHVS and FNYEAQ. This CDR3 has 15 residues.

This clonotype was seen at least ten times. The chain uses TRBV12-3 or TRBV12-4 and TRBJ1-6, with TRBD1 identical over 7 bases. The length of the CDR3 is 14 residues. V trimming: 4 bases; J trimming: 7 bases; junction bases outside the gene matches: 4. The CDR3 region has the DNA TGTGCCAGCAGTTACGGACAGGCAAATTCACCCCTCCACTTT. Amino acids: CASSYGQANSPLHF.

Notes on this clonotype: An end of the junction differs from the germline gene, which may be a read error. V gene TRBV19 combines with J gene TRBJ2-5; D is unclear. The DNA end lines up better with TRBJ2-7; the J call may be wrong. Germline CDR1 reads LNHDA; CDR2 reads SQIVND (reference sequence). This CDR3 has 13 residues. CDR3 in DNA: TGTACCAGTAGTGTGCGAGGCGGCTACGAGCAGTACTTC. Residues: CTSSVRGGYEQYF.

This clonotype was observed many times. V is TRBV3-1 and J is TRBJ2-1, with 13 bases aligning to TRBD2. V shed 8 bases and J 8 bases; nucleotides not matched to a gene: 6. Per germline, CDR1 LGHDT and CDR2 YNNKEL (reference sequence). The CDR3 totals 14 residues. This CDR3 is CASVLAGGRDEQFF. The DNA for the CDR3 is TGTGCCAGCGTACTAGCGGGGGGGCGAGATGAGCAGTTCTTC.

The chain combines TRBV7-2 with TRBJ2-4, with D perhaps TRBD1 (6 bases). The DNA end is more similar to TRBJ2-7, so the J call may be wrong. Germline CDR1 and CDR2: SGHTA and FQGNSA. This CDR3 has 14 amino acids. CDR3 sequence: CASSLNRAPYEQYF. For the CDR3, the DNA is TGTGCCAGCAGCTTAAACAGGGCCCCCTACGAGCAGTACTTC.

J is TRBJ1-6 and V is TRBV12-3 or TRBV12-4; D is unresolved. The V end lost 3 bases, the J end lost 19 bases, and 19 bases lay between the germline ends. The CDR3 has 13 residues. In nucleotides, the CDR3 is TGTGCCAGCAGTTTTATCCCCGGAGGGCCCCCACACTTT. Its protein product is CASSFIPGGPPHF.

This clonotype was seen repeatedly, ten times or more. CDR3 protein: CSARDLGLAGPFDTQYF. The CDR3 nucleotides read TGCAGTGCTAGAGATCTGGGACTAGCGGGGCCGTTTGATACGCAGTATTTT. J is TRBJ2-3 and V is TRBV20-1; 13 bases match TRBD2. The CDR3 is 17 residues long. The germline CDR1 and CDR2 sequences are DFQATT and SNEGSKA (reference sequence). V trimming: 0 bases; J trimming: 6 bases; junction bases outside the gene matches: 9.

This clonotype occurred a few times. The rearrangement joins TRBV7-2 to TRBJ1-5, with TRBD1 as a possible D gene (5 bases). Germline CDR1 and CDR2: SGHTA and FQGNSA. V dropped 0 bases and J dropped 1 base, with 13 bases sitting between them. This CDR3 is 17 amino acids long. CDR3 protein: CASSLAVGGWSNQPQHF. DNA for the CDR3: TGTGCCAGCAGCTTAGCAGTGGGGGGTTGGAGCAATCAGCCCCAGCATTTT.

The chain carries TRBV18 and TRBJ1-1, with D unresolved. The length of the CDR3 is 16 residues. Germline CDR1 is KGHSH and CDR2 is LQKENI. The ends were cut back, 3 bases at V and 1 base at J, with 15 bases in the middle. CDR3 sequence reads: CASSPPGVNANTEAFF. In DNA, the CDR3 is TGTGCCAGCTCACCCCCTGGGGTGAATGCGAACACTGAAGCTTTCTTT.

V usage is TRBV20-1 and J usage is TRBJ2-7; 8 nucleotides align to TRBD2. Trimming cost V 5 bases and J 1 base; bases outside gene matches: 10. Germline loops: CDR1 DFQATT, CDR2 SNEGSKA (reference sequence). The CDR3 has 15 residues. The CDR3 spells CSAVFLAGDSYEQYF. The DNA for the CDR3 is TGCAGTGCTGTCTTCCTAGCGGGTGATTCCTACGAGCAGTACTTC.

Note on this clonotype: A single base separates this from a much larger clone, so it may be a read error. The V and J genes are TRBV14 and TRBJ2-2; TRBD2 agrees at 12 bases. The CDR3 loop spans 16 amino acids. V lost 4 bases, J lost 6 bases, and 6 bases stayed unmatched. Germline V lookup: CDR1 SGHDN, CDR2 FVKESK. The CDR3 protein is CASSPLAGGRAGELFF. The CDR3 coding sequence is TGTGCCAGCAGCCCACTAGCGGGGGGCCGCGCCGGGGAGCTGTTTTTT.

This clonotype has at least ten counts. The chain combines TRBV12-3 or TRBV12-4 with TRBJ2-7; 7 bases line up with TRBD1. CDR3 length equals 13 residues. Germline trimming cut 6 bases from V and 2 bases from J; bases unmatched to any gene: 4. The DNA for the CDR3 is TGTGCCAGCAGCTGGGACAGTACCTACGAGCAGTACTTC. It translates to CASSWDSTYEQYF.